Listed here are 25 T cell receptor beta chains from one sample, sequenced in a study of cytomegalovirus exposure and HLA in healthy donors (dated by TCRdb to 2015 to 2018). Libraries were made using the immunoSEQ multiplex PCR assay. A mixture of 60 forward primers for TCR Vbeta segments and 13 reverse primers for TCR Jbeta segments was used in the multiplex PCR. The immuneACCESS repertoire file appears here via TCRdb, limited to in-frame rearrangements. These files lack a portion of the clones; in checked studies, under half of the deficit traces to unresolved V genes, and the cause of the others is not known. This sample lists 170,000 or so clones; approximately 80% were detected once. Over 3% of the sample lies in the top ten. Sequenced input: PBMCs. The receptors originated from a woman aged 45-65 years in good health and CMV-seropositive.

The chain links TRBV7-2 to TRBJ2-7, with 15 bases lining up with TRBD2. The CDR3 runs to 18 residues. Germline V gene lookup returns CDR1 SGHTA and CDR2 FQGNSA. Germline trimming cut 4 bases from V and 3 bases from J; bases unmatched to any gene: 10. The CDR3 region is CASSSRTSGRAGFYEQYF. The CDR3, as DNA: TGTGCCAGCAGCTCCAGGACTAGCGGGAGGGCGGGTTTCTACGAGCAGTACTTC.

This clone has more than one count but fewer than ten. The chain has TRBV9 and TRBJ2-1; maybe TRBD1 (5 bases). Trimming left V 1 base short and J 7 bases short, with 18 bases between. Germline CDR1 and CDR2: SGDLS and YYNGEE. CDR3 length equals 16 residues. CDR3 coding DNA: TGTGCCAGCAGCGTAACCCCTCAGGGAAGTGAGAATGAGCAGTTCTTC. Protein: CASSVTPQGSENEQFF. Together with reference TRBV9 and TRBJ2-1, the CDR3 gives the full variable domain: DSGVTQTPKHLITATGQRVTLRCSPRSGDLSVYWYQQSLDQGLQFLIQYYNGEERAKGNILERFSAQQFPDLHSELNLSSLELGDSALYFCASSVTPQGSENEQFFGPGTRLTVL.

The chain employs TRBV7-2 and TRBJ1-2, with D possibly matching TRBD1 (5 bases). This CDR3 is 15 amino acids long. The germline gives CDR1 SGHTA, CDR2 FQGNSA. V lost 1 base, J lost 6 bases, and 15 bases lay in between. CDR3 nucleotide sequence: TGTGCCAGCAGCTTAGGGCTCTGGCCGGGGGATGGCTACACCTTC. Its protein is CASSLGLWPGDGYTF.

This chain connects TRBV19 to TRBJ2-7, with TRBD2 as a possible D gene (6 bases). V was trimmed by 3 bases and J by 0 bases, leaving 12 bases between them. Germline V CDR1 and CDR2: LNHDA, SQIVND (reference sequence). The CDR3 is 15 residues long. CDR3 in amino acids: CASSIYGRSSYEQYF. DNA for the CDR3: TGTGCCAGTAGTATTTATGGGAGGAGCTCCTACGAGCAGTACTTC.

This rearrangement joins TRBV7-9 to TRBJ2-1; TRBD2 agrees at 8 bases. The germline V gene has CDR1 SEHNR and CDR2 FQNEAQ (reference sequence). This CDR3 comprises 14 residues. V shed 3 bases and J 6 bases; nucleotides not matched to a gene: 4. CDR3 amino acids: CASSFSGRGNEQFF. DNA of the CDR3: TGTGCCAGCAGCTTCTCCGGGAGGGGCAATGAGCAGTTCTTC.

This clone occurred a few times. The chain uses TRBV4-2 and TRBJ1-1; 11 bases are a match to TRBD1. The CDR3 is 16 amino acids. V dropped 4 bases and J dropped 5; count of bases not matched to a gene: 9. CDR1 is LGHNA, CDR2 YNFKEQ, per germline. CDR3 sequence (DNA): TGTGCCAGCAGCCTCATAGGGACAGGGGGAGGGACTGAAGCTTTCTTT. Its protein is CASSLIGTGGGTEAFF.

CDR3 DNA sequence: TGTGCCAGCAGCCCCCGGACTAGCGGGAGTAGGAATGAGCAGTTCTTC. It translates to CASSPRTSGSRNEQFF. This rearrangement joins TRBV11-2 to TRBJ2-1; TRBD2 matches at 13 bases. V lost 5 bases and J lost 7; bases outside the gene matches: 8. The germline V gene encodes CDR1 SGHAT and CDR2 FQNNGV. The length of the CDR3 is 16 residues.

The V call is TRBV7-6, the J call TRBJ2-1, with a possible D match to TRBD1 (7 bases). The CDR3 totals 17 residues. The germline V and J ends were trimmed by 1 base and 4 bases, with 17 bases remaining between them. Germline CDR1 SGHVS, CDR2 FNYEAQ. The CDR3 loop is CASSLESEGAFYNEQFF. The CDR3 nucleotides are TGTGCCAGCAGCTTAGAATCGGAGGGGGCCTTTTACAATGAGCAGTTCTTC.

Regarding this clone: At one of its ends the junction is not consistent with the germline gene, which may arise from a read error. The CDR3 DNA follows: TGTGCTAGCAGCCCTTGGACTAGCGGGGAGACCCAGTACTTC. This translates into CASSPWTSGETQYF. The rearrangement uses TRBV7-7 and TRBJ2-5; 11 bases fit TRBD2. This CDR3 is 14 amino acids long. The V gene's germline CDR1 is SSHAT and CDR2 FNYEAQ (reference sequence). Full variable domain (missing parts from reference TRBV7-7 and TRBJ2-5): GAGVSQSPRYKVTKRGQDVTLRCDPISSHATLYWYQQALGQGPEFLTYFNYEAQPDKSGLPSDRFSAERPEGSISTLTIQRTEQRDSAMYRCASSPWTSGETQYFGPGTRLLVL.

This chain joins TRBV10-3 and TRBJ2-7; 10 bases agree with TRBD2. The CDR3 totals 13 residues. In germline, CDR1 is ENHRY, CDR2 SYGVKD. J was trimmed by 5 bases and V by 4 bases; bases with no gene match: 2. In nucleotides, the CDR3 is TGTGCCATCAGTGGGACTAGCGGTAACGAGCAGTACTTC. It encodes CAISGTSGNEQYF.

The chain has TRBV5-6 and TRBJ2-3, with 9 bases that match TRBD2. This CDR3 comprises 15 residues. The germline CDR1 and CDR2 sequences are SGHDT and YYEEEE. The trim removed 2 bases at V and 10 bases at J, leaving 11 bases unmatched. DNA of the CDR3: TGTGCCAGCAGCTTCTCTAGCGGGATGTCGGATGCGCAGTATTTT. It yields the protein CASSFSSGMSDAQYF.

The V call is TRBV19, the J call TRBJ1-1; TRBD1 might be the D (6 bases). CDR3 length: 12 amino acids. Germline CDR1 LNHDA, CDR2 SQIVND (reference sequence). The V gene lost 7 bases and the J gene lost 4 bases, with 10 bases spanning the gap. CDR3 in amino acids: CASKARGTEAFF. Here the CDR3 DNA reads TGTGCCAGTAAAGCCAGGGGCACTGAAGCTTTCTTT.

This chain links TRBV4-1 with TRBJ2-1; 14 bases fit TRBD2. The CDR3 loop spans 16 amino acids. The germline V gene has CDR1 MGHRA and CDR2 YSYEKL. After removal of 4 bases from V and 6 bases from J, the junction contained 5 bases not matched to a gene. CDR3 residues: CASSRSGTSGGNEQFF. CDR3 sequence (DNA): TGCGCCAGCAGCCGATCCGGGACTAGCGGGGGCAATGAGCAGTTCTTC.

This clone has a single count. This chain connects TRBV5-4 to TRBJ2-5, with TRBD2 as a possible D gene (5 bases). The CDR3 runs 15 residues. Trimming took off 4 bases at V and 2 bases at J, with 15 bases between the two ends. The V gene's germline CDR1 is SGHNT and CDR2 YYREEE (reference sequence). The CDR3 here is CASSPNTGIQETQYF. In DNA, the CDR3 is TGTGCCAGCAGCCCTAACACGGGGATACAAGAGACCCAGTACTTC.

V gene TRBV29-1 combines with J gene TRBJ2-3; 8 bases match TRBD2. This CDR3 has 13 amino acids. The ends lost 4 bases at V and 3 bases at J; junction bases unmatched: 3. Germline V gene data show CDR1 as SQVTM and CDR2 as ANQGSEA. The CDR3 bases are TGCAGCGTTGGCGGGGGGATGACAGATACGCAGTATTTT. Its translation: CSVGGGMTDTQYF.

The chain is built from TRBV7-2 and TRBJ2-1; a weak D match, TRBD2 (7 bases). Trimming took 4 bases from V and 14 from J, leaving 27 bases between them. From germline, CDR1 is SGHTA and CDR2 FQGNSA. CDR3 length: 16 residues. CDR3 DNA sequence: TGTGCCAGCAGCTCGAATTCGGGGGCGGCTAGCGGAAAAAAGTTCTTC. Translated, it gives CASSSNSGAASGKKFF. Variable domain in full (rest from reference TRBV7-2 and TRBJ2-1): GAGVSQSPSNKVTEKGKDVELRCDPISGHTALYWYRQSLGQGLEFLIYFQGNSAPDKSGLPSDRFSAERTGGSVSTLTIQRTQQEDSAVYLCASSSNSGAASGKKFFGPGTRLTVL.

The CDR3: CASSLGTAYGYTF. CDR3 in DNA: TGTGCCAGCAGCCTCGGGACAGCCTATGGCTACACCTTC. The V call is TRBV7-2, the J call TRBJ1-2, with 7 nucleotides matching TRBD1. The CDR3 extends over 13 amino acids. Germline lookup yields CDR1 SGHTA and CDR2 FQGNSA. J gave up 4 bases and V 5 bases, and 4 bases lay outside the gene matches.

The CDR3 nucleotides are TGTGCCAGCAGGCCCGTGACAGGGGCTGTGAGAGAGACCCAGTACTTC. As protein: CASRPVTGAVRETQYF. The rearrangement joins TRBV2 to TRBJ2-5; 8 nucleotides agree with TRBD1. Germline CDR1 is SNHLY and CDR2 is FYNNEI. The CDR3 extends over 16 amino acids. J gave up 4 bases and V 6 bases, and 13 bases lay outside the gene matches. The variable domain in full, completed from reference TRBV2 and TRBJ2-5, reads EPEVTQTPSHQVTQMGQEVILRCVPISNHLYFYWYRQILGQKVEFLVSFYNNEISEKSEIFDDQFSVERPDGSNFTLKIRSTKLEDSAMYFCASRPVTGAVRETQYFGPGTRLLVL.

This chain links TRBV4-3 with TRBJ2-1, with TRBD2 matching 11 bases. The germline V gene has CDR1 LGHNA and CDR2 YSLEER. The J segment lost 8 bases and the V segment lost 0 bases, leaving 9 bases of the junction unmatched. CDR3 size: 17 residues. The CDR3 sequence is CASSQDLRLAGLHEQFF. CDR3 DNA sequence: TGCGCCAGCAGCCAAGATCTGCGACTAGCGGGACTCCATGAGCAGTTCTTC.

J is TRBJ2-3 and V is TRBV5-6; TRBD1 aligns across 9 bases. J gave up 2 bases and V 4 bases, and 5 bases lay outside the gene matches. CDR3 length: 15 amino acids. Germline lookup yields CDR1 SGHDT and CDR2 YYEEEE. Here the CDR3 DNA reads TGTGCCAGCAGCGCGAACAGGGGGCACACAGATACGCAGTATTTT. Amino acid sequence: CASSANRGHTDTQYF.

CDR3 sequence: CASSLRVGVAGVGDEQFF. CDR3 DNA sequence: TGTGCCAGCAGCCTCCGAGTTGGGGTGGCGGGAGTGGGCGATGAGCAGTTCTTC. V gene TRBV13 combines with J gene TRBJ2-1; 7 bases map to TRBD2. This CDR3 region has 18 residues. Germline CDR1 PRHDT, CDR2 FYEKMQ (reference sequence). V was pared by 5 bases and J by 8 bases, with 21 bases of the junction left unmatched.

The chain joins TRBV27 to TRBJ1-1; TRBD1 is a possible D gene (6 bases). This CDR3 has 13 amino acids. The V end was cut by 6 bases, the J end by 5 bases, with 13 bases between. Per germline, CDR1 MNHEY and CDR2 SMNVEV (reference sequence). CDR3 sequence reads: CASRTGGATEAFF. The CDR3 DNA reads as TGTGCCAGCAGGACGGGGGGGGCGACTGAAGCTTTCTTT.

Remarks on this clone: The germline gene is not matched at one end of the junction; a read error may be the cause. The gene calls are TRBV28 and TRBJ2-6; a weak D match, TRBD1 (5 bases). CDR3 length: 16 residues. The germline V gene encodes CDR1 MDHEN and CDR2 SYDVKM. CDR3 sequence (DNA): TGTGCCAGCAGTTTATCGACGCTCTCTGGGGCCAACGGCCTGACTTTC. It yields the protein CASSLSTLSGANGLTF.

CDR3 bases: TGTGCCAGCACCCGCGGGTGGTCCTACAATGAGCAGTTCTTC. This sequence encodes CASTRGWSYNEQFF. V gene TRBV2 combines with J gene TRBJ2-1; tentative D call: TRBD2 (5 bases). Trimming stripped 7 bases from V and 1 base from J, with 11 bases between. CDR1 is SNHLY, CDR2 FYNNEI, per germline. The CDR3 consists of 14 residues.

In nucleotides, the CDR3 is TGCGCCAGCAGCCTAAGGACTAGCGGGAGTGTGTCCAAAAACATTCAGTACTTC. Translating it yields CASSLRTSGSVSKNIQYF. The rearrangement uses TRBV4-3 and TRBJ2-4; 13 positions agree with TRBD2. The germline CDR1 and CDR2 sequences are LGHNA and YSLEER. This CDR3 is built from 18 residues. With V trimmed by 4 bases and J by 2 bases, 8 bases remained unmatched.